The sequence of this T cell receptor (beta chain) was determined in a study of T-cell memory formation after mild COVID-19. Whole-study results and caveats: Second-wave clones reaching peak frequency on day 37 lacked confirmed SARS-CoV-2 specificity. The pre-infection memory compartment contained some responding clones, suggesting cross-reactive memory joined.

TCRdb re-analysed the 5' RACE reads in MiXCR, keeping a single row per CDR3 protein. The data contain around 310,000 distinct CDR3 sequences, around a sixth of them singletons. The CDR3 consists of 14 residues. From germline, CDR1 is MNHEY and CDR2 SVGEGT. V trimming: 8 bases; J trimming: 1 base; junction bases outside the gene matches: 5. Remarks on this clonotype: Its antigen remains unidentified.

This TCR came from a man aged 18 to 35 who had mild COVID-19 (a few samples of this study predate the infection). Cell type and time point are not known. The chain recombines TRBV6-2 or TRBV6-3 with TRBJ2-1; the match to TRBD1 covers 7 bases. The sample taken for sequencing was PBMCs or a T cell subset sorted from them (not recorded which). This CDR3 reads CASYGRGSYNEQFF. In nucleotides, the CDR3 is TGTGCCAGCTATGGCAGGGGGTCCTACAATGAGCAGTTCTTC.